This record looks at one TCR beta chain sequence and its context. The data are from a study of blood T cell repertoires in COVID-19. V shed 2 bases and J shed 5 bases, with 6 bases lying between them. The CDR3 has 12 amino acids. Germline V gene sequence: CDR1 MNHEY, CDR2 SVGEGT. In the original analysis: Nucleated cell counts were estimated from reference gene primer amplification. Measured with immunoSEQ multiplex PCR; TCRdb has only the in-frame clones, and not every one. That table supplies the V and J calls and clone size; D and trimming were determined from the DNA. The data contain 59,000 or so clones, approximately 91% of them singletons.

Sequencing input: peripheral blood. The rearrangement links TRBV6-2 or TRBV6-3 to TRBJ2-5; D uncertain. The receptor was derived from a human donor in a cohort sampled during active COVID-19. CDR3 amino acids: CASSYGLETQYF. The CDR3 bases are TGTGCCAGCAGTTACGGCTTGGAGACCCAGTACTTC.